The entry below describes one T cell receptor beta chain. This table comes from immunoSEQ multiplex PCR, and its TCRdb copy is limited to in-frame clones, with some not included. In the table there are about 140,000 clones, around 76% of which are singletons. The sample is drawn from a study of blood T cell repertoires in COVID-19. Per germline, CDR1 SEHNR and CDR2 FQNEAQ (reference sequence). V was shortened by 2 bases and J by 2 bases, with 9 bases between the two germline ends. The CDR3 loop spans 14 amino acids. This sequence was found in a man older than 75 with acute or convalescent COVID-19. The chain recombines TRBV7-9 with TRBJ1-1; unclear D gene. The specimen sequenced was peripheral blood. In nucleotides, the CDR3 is TGTGCCAGCAGCTTATGGGGAGATAACACTGAAGCTTTCTTT. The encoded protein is CASSLWGDNTEAFF.